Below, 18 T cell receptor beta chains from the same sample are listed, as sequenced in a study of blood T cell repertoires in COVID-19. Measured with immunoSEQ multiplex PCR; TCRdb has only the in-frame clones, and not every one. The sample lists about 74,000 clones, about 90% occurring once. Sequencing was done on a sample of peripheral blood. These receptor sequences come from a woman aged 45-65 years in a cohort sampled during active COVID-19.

The CDR3 nucleotides are TGCGCCAGCAGCTCCGGGGAGATTGGCAATCAGCCCCAGCATTTT. This translates into CASSSGEIGNQPQHF. V gene TRBV5-1 combines with J gene TRBJ1-5, with D unclear. Trimming shortened V by 3 bases and J by 2 bases, and 12 bases separated the two germline ends. This CDR3 region has 15 residues. Germline CDR1 is SGHRS and CDR2 is YFSETQ. The complete variable domain, with remaining parts taken from reference TRBV5-1 and TRBJ1-5, reads KAGVTQTPRYLIKTRGQQVTLSCSPISGHRSVSWYQQTPGQGLQFLFEYFSETQRNKGNFPGRFSGRQFSNSRSEMNVSTLELGDSALYLCASSSGEIGNQPQHFGDGTRLSIL.

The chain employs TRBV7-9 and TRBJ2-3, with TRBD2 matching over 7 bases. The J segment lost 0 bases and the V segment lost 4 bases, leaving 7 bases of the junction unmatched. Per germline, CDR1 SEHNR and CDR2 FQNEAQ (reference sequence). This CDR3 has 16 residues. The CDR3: CASSSGAGPSTDTQYF. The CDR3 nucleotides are TGTGCCAGCAGCTCGGGAGCGGGGCCTAGCACAGATACGCAGTATTTT.

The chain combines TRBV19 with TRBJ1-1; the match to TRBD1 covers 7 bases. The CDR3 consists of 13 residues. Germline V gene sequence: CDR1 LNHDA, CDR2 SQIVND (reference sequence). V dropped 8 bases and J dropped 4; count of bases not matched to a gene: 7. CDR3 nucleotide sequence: TGTGCCAGTTGCAGGGGGGATTGCACTGAAGCTTTCTTT. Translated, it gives CASCRGDCTEAFF.

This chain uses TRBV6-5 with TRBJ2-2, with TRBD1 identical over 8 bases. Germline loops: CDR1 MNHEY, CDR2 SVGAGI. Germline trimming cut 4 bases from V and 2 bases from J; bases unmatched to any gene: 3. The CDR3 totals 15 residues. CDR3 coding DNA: TGTGCCAGCAGTTCGGGACAGGTTAACACCGGGGAGCTGTTTTTT. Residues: CASSSGQVNTGELFF.

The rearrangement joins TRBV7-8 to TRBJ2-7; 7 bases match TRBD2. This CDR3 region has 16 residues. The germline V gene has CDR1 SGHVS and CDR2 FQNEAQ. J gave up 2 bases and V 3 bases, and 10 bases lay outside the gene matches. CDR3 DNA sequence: TGTGCCAGCAGCTTTGCCAGCGGGGAGGGCCCCTACGAGCAGTACTTC. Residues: CASSFASGEGPYEQYF.

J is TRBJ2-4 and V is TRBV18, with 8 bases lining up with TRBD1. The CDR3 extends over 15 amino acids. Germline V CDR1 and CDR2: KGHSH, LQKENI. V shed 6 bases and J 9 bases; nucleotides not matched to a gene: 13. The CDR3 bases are TGTGCCAGCTCCCCAGGAGGAAAGCAGGGGGCCATTCAGTACTTC. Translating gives CASSPGGKQGAIQYF.

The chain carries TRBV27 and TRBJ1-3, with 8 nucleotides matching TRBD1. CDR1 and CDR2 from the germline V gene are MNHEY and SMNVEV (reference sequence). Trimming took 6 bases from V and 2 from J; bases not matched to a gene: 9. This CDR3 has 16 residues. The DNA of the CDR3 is TGTGCCAGCAGCCCAGGGGGCGCTTTTACTGGAAACACCATATATTTT. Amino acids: CASSPGGAFTGNTIYF.

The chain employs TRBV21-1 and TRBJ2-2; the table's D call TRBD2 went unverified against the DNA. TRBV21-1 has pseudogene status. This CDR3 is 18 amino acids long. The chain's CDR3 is CASSPHLTSGSCNGELFF. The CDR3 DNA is TGTGCCAGCAGTCCACACCTCACTAGCGGGAGTTGCAACGGGGAGCTGTTTTTT.

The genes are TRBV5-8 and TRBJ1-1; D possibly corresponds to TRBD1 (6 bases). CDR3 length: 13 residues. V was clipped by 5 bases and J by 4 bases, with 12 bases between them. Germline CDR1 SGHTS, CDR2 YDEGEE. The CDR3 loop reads CASRLRGGTEAFF. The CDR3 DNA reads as TGTGCCAGCAGACTTAGGGGGGGCACTGAAGCTTTCTTT.

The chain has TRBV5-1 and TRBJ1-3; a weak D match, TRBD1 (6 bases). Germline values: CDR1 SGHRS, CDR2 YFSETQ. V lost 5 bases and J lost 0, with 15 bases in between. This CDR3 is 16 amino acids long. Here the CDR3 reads CASSRGDIRSGNTIYF. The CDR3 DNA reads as TGCGCCAGCAGTCGGGGGGACATTCGCTCTGGAAACACCATATATTTT.

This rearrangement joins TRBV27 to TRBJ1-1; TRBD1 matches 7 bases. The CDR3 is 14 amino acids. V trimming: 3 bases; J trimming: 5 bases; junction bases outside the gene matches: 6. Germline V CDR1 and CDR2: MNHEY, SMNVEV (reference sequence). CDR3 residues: CASSFRAGGTEAFF. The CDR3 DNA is TGTGCCAGCAGTTTTAGGGCAGGGGGGACTGAAGCTTTCTTT.

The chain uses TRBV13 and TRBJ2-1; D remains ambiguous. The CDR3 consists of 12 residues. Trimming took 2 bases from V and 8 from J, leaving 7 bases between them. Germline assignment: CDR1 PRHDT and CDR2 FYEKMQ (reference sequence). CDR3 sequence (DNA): TGTGCCAGCAGCTTAACACACGATGAGCAGTTCTTC. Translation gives CASSLTHDEQFF. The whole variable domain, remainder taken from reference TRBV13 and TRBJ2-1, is AAGVIQSPRHLIKEKRETATLKCYPIPRHDTVYWYQQGPGQDPQFLISFYEKMQSDKGSIPDRFSAQQFSDYHSELNMSSLELGDSALYFCASSLTHDEQFFGPGTRLTVL.

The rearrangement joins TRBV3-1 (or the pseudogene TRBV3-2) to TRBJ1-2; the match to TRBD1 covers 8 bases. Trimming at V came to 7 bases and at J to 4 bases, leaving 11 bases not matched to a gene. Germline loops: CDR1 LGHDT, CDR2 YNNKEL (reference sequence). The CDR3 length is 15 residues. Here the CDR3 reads CASNNPGTGSYGYTF. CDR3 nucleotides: TGTGCCAGCAACAACCCCGGGACAGGTTCCTATGGCTACACCTTC.

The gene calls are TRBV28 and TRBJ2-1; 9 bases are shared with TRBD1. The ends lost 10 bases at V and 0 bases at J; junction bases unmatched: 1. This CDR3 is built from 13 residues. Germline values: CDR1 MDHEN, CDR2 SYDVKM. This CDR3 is CATTGGSYNEQFF. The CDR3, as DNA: TGTGCCACGACAGGGGGCTCCTACAATGAGCAGTTCTTC.

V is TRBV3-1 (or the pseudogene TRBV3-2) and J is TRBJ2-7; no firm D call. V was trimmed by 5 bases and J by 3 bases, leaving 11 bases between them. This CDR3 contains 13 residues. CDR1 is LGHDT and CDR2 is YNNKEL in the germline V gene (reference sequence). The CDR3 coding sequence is TGTGCCAGCAGCTCTCACGGGTTCTACGAGCAGTACTTC. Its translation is CASSSHGFYEQYF.

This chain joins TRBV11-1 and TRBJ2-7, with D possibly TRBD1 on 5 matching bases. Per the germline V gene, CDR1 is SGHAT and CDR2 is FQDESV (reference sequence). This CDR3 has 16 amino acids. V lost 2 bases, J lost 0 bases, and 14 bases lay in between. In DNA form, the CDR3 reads TGTGCCAGCAGCTTATCCGAGACAGTCTTCTCCTACGAGCAGTACTTC. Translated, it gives CASSLSETVFSYEQYF. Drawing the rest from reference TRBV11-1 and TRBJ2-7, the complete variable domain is EAEVAQSPRYKITEKSQAVAFWCDPISGHATLYWYRQILGQGPELLVQFQDESVVDDSQLPKDRFSAERLKGVDSTLKIQPAELGDSAMYLCASSLSETVFSYEQYFGPGTRLTVT.

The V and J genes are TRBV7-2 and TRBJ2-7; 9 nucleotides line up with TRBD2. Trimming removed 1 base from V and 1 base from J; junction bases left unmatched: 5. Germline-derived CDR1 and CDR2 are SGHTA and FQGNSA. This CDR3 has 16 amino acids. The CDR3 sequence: CASSLVSTSGSYEQYF. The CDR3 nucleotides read TGTGCCAGCAGCTTAGTTAGTACTAGCGGGTCCTACGAGCAGTACTTC.

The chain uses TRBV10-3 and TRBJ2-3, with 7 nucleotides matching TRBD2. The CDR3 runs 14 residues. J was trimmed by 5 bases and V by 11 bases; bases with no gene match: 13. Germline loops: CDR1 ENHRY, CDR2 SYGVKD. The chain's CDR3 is CAVDGGSTIDTQYF. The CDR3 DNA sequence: TGTGCCGTCGACGGCGGGAGTACAATAGATACGCAGTATTTT.